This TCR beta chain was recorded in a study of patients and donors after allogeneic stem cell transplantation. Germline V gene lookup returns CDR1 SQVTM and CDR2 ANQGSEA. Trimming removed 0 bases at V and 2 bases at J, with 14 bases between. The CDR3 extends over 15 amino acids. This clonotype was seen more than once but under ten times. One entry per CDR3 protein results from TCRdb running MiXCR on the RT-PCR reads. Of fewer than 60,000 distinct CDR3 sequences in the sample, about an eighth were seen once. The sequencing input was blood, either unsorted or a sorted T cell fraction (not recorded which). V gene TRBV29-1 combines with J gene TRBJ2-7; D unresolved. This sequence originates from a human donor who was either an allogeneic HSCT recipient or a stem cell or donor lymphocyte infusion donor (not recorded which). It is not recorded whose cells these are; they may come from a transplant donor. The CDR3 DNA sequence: TGCAGCGTTGAAGATCCAGGCCACAACGCCTACGAGCAGTACTTC. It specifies CSVEDPGHNAYEQYF.